The 25 T cell receptor beta chains below come from one sample, sequenced in a study of T cell responses to AZD1222 COVID-19 vaccine. Only in-frame clones appear in the TCRdb table, and some are missing; sequencing was by immunoSEQ multiplex PCR. The sample has around 150,000 clones; roughly 92% are singletons. The source was peripheral blood, collected 28 days after the second AZD1222 dose. Source of these receptors: an adult who received the AZD1222 COVID-19 vaccine.

The chain carries TRBV18 and TRBJ2-1, with 10 positions matching TRBD2. CDR3 length: 16 amino acids. CDR1 is KGHSH and CDR2 is LQKENI in the germline V gene. Germline trimming cut 0 bases from V and 8 bases from J; bases unmatched to any gene: 7. CDR3 DNA: TGTGCCAGCTCACCACCTCCTAGCGGGAGAATTTATGAGCAGTTCTTC. This encodes CASSPPPSGRIYEQFF.

This chain connects TRBV3-1 (or the pseudogene TRBV3-2) to TRBJ2-3; weak D call: TRBD2 (7 bases). V was cut by 4 bases and J by 2 bases, with 13 bases left in between. The CDR3 is 15 amino acids. The germline CDR1 and CDR2 sequences are LGHDT and YNNKEL (reference sequence). The CDR3 DNA reads TGTGCCAGCAGCCCAGGGGCGGGGGCCACAGATACGCAGTATTTT. Residues: CASSPGAGATDTQYF.

J is TRBJ2-3 and V is TRBV11-2; D gene uncertain. Germline-derived CDR1 and CDR2 are SGHAT and FQNNGV. Deletions cut 1 base from V and 1 base from J, with 6 bases between. This CDR3 has 14 amino acids. CDR3 sequence reads: CASSLVGGTDTQYF. CDR3 in DNA: TGTGCCAGCAGCTTAGTGGGCGGCACAGATACGCAGTATTTT.

The rearrangement uses TRBV28 and TRBJ1-3, with D hard to call. This CDR3 is 12 amino acids long. With 3 bases removed from V and 1 base from J, the gap between germline ends came to 1 base. Germline CDR1 reads MDHEN; CDR2 reads SYDVKM. CDR3 protein: CASSFSGNTIYF. Written as DNA, the CDR3 is TGTGCCAGCAGTTTTTCTGGAAACACCATATATTTT.

This chain links TRBV30 with TRBJ2-1; 7 bases match TRBD2. The CDR3 totals 15 residues. V lost 2 bases, J lost 3 bases, and 7 bases stayed unmatched. Germline V gene lookup returns CDR1 GTSNPN and CDR2 SVGIG (reference sequence). The CDR3 DNA reads TGTGCCTGGAGTCGGGGGGAATTCCTCTACAATGAGCAGTTCTTC. This encodes CAWSRGEFLYNEQFF. Complete variable domain (other parts from reference TRBV30 and TRBJ2-1): SQTIHQWPATLVQPVGSPLSLECTVEGTSNPNLYWYRQAAGRGLQLLFYSVGIGQISSEVPQNLSASRPQDRQFILSSKKLLLSDSGFYLCAWSRGEFLYNEQFFGPGTRLTVL.

This clone appeared a single time. This chain connects TRBV10-2 to TRBJ1-3, with 11 bases fitting TRBD1. After removal of 2 bases from V and 2 bases from J, the junction contained 2 bases not matched to a gene. Looked up from germline, CDR1 is WSHSY and CDR2 is SAAADI. The CDR3 covers 16 residues. DNA of the CDR3: TGCGCCAGCAGTGAGCAGGGACAGGGGGCTGGAAACACCATATATTTT. Translating it yields CASSEQGQGAGNTIYF.

This clone came up once. The rearrangement uses TRBV5-4 and TRBJ2-5; D is uncertain. The CDR3 spans 13 residues. CDR1 is SGHNT and CDR2 is YYREEE in the germline V gene (reference sequence). Trimming cost V 4 bases and J 3 bases, with 10 bases left between them. In DNA form, the CDR3 reads TGTGCCAGCAGCATAGACATCGAAGAGACCCAGTACTTC. Amino acids: CASSIDIEETQYF.

This chain connects TRBV30 to TRBJ1-1, with D tentatively TRBD1 (5 bases). Germline CDR1 reads GTSNPN; CDR2 reads SVGIG (reference sequence). The CDR3 is 12 amino acids. V was trimmed by 3 bases and J by 10 bases, leaving 15 bases between them. The CDR3 nucleotides are TGTGCCTGGAGCATAGGGGCCCGGAGAGCTTTCTTT. It specifies CAWSIGARRAFF.

This clone showed up just once. V is TRBV21-1 and J is TRBJ2-5; TRBD2 is the table's D call, not checked against the DNA. TRBV21-1 is labeled a pseudogene. The CDR3 contains 16 residues. As DNA, the CDR3 is TGTGCCAGGGTCGGGTATAGCGGGAGGCCGGGGGAGACCCAGTACTTC. Translation: CARVGYSGRPGETQYF.

The chain employs TRBV19 and TRBJ1-2; D is undetermined. Per germline, CDR1 LNHDA and CDR2 SQIVND (reference sequence). Trimming took 4 bases from V and 4 from J, leaving 13 bases between them. The CDR3 is 14 residues long. In DNA form, the CDR3 reads TGTGCCAGTAGTACCTACAACAAGGGCTATGGCTACACCTTC. Protein sequence: CASSTYNKGYGYTF.

This clone appeared a single time. The chain links TRBV4-1 to TRBJ2-1; 11 bases map to TRBD2. The CDR3 length is 16 residues. The V and J ends lost 0 bases and 4 bases, in that order; junction bases with no gene match: 2. CDR1 MGHRA and CDR2 YSYEKL come from the germline V gene. The CDR3 sequence is CASSQETSGAYNEQFF. As DNA, the CDR3 is TGCGCCAGCAGCCAAGAGACTAGCGGGGCATACAATGAGCAGTTCTTC.

The chain carries TRBV19 and TRBJ1-4; D gene unclear. Germline V gene sequence: CDR1 LNHDA, CDR2 SQIVND (reference sequence). V lost 4 bases and J 5 bases, leaving 17 bases between the germline ends. CDR3 length: 16 amino acids. CDR3 sequence (DNA): TGTGCCAGTAGTACAACCCCCGAGGCGGGGAATGAAAAACTGTTTTTT. Translated: CASSTTPEAGNEKLFF. Full variable domain (remainder filled in from reference TRBV19 and TRBJ1-4): DGGITQSPKYLFRKEGQNVTLSCEQNLNHDAMYWYRQDPGQGLRLIYYSQIVNDFQKGDIAEGYSVSREKKESFPLTVTSAQKNPTAFYLCASSTTPEAGNEKLFFGSGTQLSVL.

CDR3 loop: CASSEYGQNTEAFF. Here the CDR3 DNA reads TGTGCCAGTAGTGAGTACGGCCAGAACACTGAAGCTTTCTTT. The chain carries TRBV19 and TRBJ1-1; D not resolved. V was trimmed by 5 bases and J by 1 base, leaving 11 bases between them. The V gene's germline CDR1 is LNHDA and CDR2 SQIVND (reference sequence). CDR3 length equals 14 residues.

This clone is a singleton in its sample. The rearrangement joins TRBV30 to TRBJ1-5, with D hard to call. CDR1 is GTSNPN and CDR2 is SVGIG in the germline V gene (reference sequence). The CDR3 runs to 14 residues. V lost 2 bases and J 4 bases, leaving 12 bases between the germline ends. The CDR3 region is CAWSWERENQPQHF. Here the CDR3 DNA reads TGTGCCTGGAGTTGGGAACGAGAAAATCAGCCCCAGCATTTT.

V is TRBV7-3 and J is TRBJ2-7, with D unresolved. In germline, CDR1 is SGHTA, CDR2 FQGTGA. CDR3 length: 13 amino acids. V dropped 3 bases and J dropped 3 bases, with 9 bases sitting between them. The DNA of the CDR3 is TGTGCCAGCAGCTTCGCTCAGAACTACGAGCAGTACTTC. It specifies CASSFAQNYEQYF. Combining the CDR3 with reference TRBV7-3 and TRBJ2-7 gives the whole variable domain GAGVSQTPSNKVTEKGKYVELRCDPISGHTALYWYRQSLGQGPEFLIYFQGTGAADDSGLPNDRFFAVRPEGSVSTLKIQRTERGDSAVYLCASSFAQNYEQYFGPGTRLTVT.

J is TRBJ1-1 and V is TRBV6-2 or TRBV6-3, with 9 bases identical to TRBD1. The junction had 8 bases not matched to a gene; V was cut back by 1 base and J by 2 bases. Germline V lookup: CDR1 MNHEY, CDR2 SVGEGT. The CDR3 is 17 residues long. Here the CDR3 DNA reads TGTGCCAGCAGTTACTTTGGACAGGGGCGAAAAAACACTGAAGCTTTCTTT. Protein product: CASSYFGQGRKNTEAFF.

The chain couples TRBV7-9 to TRBJ1-1; D gene ambiguous. V shed 1 base and J shed 6 bases, with 12 bases lying between them. The CDR3 spans 14 residues. Germline V gene data show CDR1 as SEHNR and CDR2 as FQNEAQ (reference sequence). Written as DNA, the CDR3 is TGTGCCAGCAGCTTAGGGGGAAGTAACGCTGAAGCTTTCTTT. Translation: CASSLGGSNAEAFF.

J is TRBJ1-5 and V is TRBV6-5; no clear D gene. The CDR3 runs 12 residues. Germline V gene sequence: CDR1 MNHEY, CDR2 SVGAGI. Trimming took 5 bases from V and 3 from J, leaving 5 bases between them. The CDR3 DNA follows: TGTGCCAGCAGTACTTACAATCAGCCCCAGCATTTT. Translating it yields CASSTYNQPQHF.

This clone was detected only once. The chain employs TRBV24-1 and TRBJ1-1, with D perhaps matching TRBD1 (5 bases). V lost 4 bases, J lost 5 bases, and 10 bases lay in between. The germline V gene has CDR1 KGHDR and CDR2 SFDVKD. The CDR3 is 13 residues long. CDR3 DNA sequence: TGTGCCACCAGTGAGTATGGGGGAACTGAAGCTTTCTTT. Translating it yields CATSEYGGTEAFF.

This CDR3 is CASSPRQTLNTEAFF. The CDR3 DNA reads TGTGCCAGCAGCCCCCGACAGACCTTGAACACTGAAGCTTTCTTT. The gene calls are TRBV3-1 (or the pseudogene TRBV3-2) and TRBJ1-1, with a weak D call TRBD1 (5 bases). Germline CDR1 reads LGHDT; CDR2 reads YNNKEL (reference sequence). V lost 4 bases and J lost 0, with 12 bases in between. CDR3 length: 15 residues.

This chain joins TRBV6-6 and TRBJ1-5, with a possible D match to TRBD1 (5 bases). The germline CDR1 and CDR2 sequences are MNHNY and SVGAGI (reference sequence). The V gene lost 7 bases and the J gene lost 1 base, with 14 bases spanning the gap. The CDR3 covers 15 residues. The CDR3 spells CASKARGTSNQPQHF. The DNA of the CDR3 is TGTGCCAGCAAGGCTCGAGGGACGAGCAATCAGCCCCAGCATTTT.

The chain joins TRBV27 to TRBJ1-6; TRBD1 is a possible D gene (6 bases). V lost 10 bases and J lost 7, with 17 bases in between. Germline lookup yields CDR1 MNHEY and CDR2 SMNVEV (reference sequence). The CDR3 totals 14 residues. CDR3 DNA sequence: TGTGCCACCGGGGTCACAGGGAAAAATTCACCCCTCCACTTT. This translates into CATGVTGKNSPLHF.

The rearrangement joins TRBV28 to TRBJ2-3; D is undetermined. V was shortened by 7 bases and J by 8 bases, with 16 bases between the two germline ends. CDR3 length equals 13 residues. In germline, CDR1 is MDHEN, CDR2 SYDVKM. For the CDR3, the DNA is TGTGCCAGCAACGAAAAATGGACGGGTACGCAGTATTTT. Its translation is CASNEKWTGTQYF.

The chain links TRBV3-1 (or the pseudogene TRBV3-2) to TRBJ2-7; D might be TRBD1 (5 bases). Germline loops: CDR1 LGHDT, CDR2 YNNKEL (reference sequence). The CDR3 has 15 residues. The V and J ends lost 1 base and 2 bases respectively, with 12 bases between them. The CDR3 DNA reads as TGTGCCAGCAGCCAAGGTCCAGGGCCAACCTACGAGCAGTACTTC. This sequence encodes CASSQGPGPTYEQYF.

The DNA for the CDR3 is TGTGCCAGCAGGCGAGACAGGGGGCGTCCATTCAGCAATCAGCCCCAGCATTTT. This translates into CASRRDRGRPFSNQPQHF. The J gene is TRBJ1-5, the V gene TRBV28; 10 bases match TRBD1. Germline values: CDR1 MDHEN, CDR2 SYDVKM. The CDR3 runs 18 residues. Trimming cost V 6 bases and J 1 base; bases outside gene matches: 12.